This passage covers 31 T cell receptor beta chains from one sample sequenced in a study of cytomegalovirus exposure and HLA in healthy donors (dated by TCRdb to about 2017). Libraries came from the immunoSEQ multiplex PCR assay. For the multiplex PCR, a mixture combining 60 forward primers for TCR Vbeta segments and 13 reverse primers for TCR Jbeta segments was used. TCRdb re-hosts the immuneACCESS table, in-frame sequences only. Its copies lack some clones; in the studies checked, an unresolved V gene accounts for under half of them, and the cause for the rest is not known. The sample table shows fewer than 200,000 clones, and 80% are seen once. Together, the top ten hold approximately 4.5% of the sample. Sequenced: PBMCs. The source is a man between 25 and 39 years old in good health and CMV-seronegative.

In DNA, the CDR3 is TGTGCCAGCACCCGTGGGATTGGAGGGTTAGATACGCAGTATTTT. Amino acids: CASTRGIGGLDTQYF. The chain recombines TRBV27 with TRBJ2-3, with D tentatively TRBD2 (6 bases). The CDR3 spans 15 residues. Trimming stripped 7 bases from V and 5 bases from J, with 19 bases between. CDR1 and CDR2 (germline): MNHEY, SMNVEV (reference sequence).

This chain joins TRBV5-4 and TRBJ2-6, with D possibly TRBD2 on 7 matching bases. The CDR3 length is 18 residues. V shed 3 bases and J shed 0 bases, with 16 bases lying between them. Germline V gene data show CDR1 as SGHNT and CDR2 as YYREEE (reference sequence). The CDR3 region has the DNA TGTGCCAGCAGCTCGGGGGGCCTCGGGAACTCTGGGGCCAACGTCCTGACTTTC. This codes for CASSSGGLGNSGANVLTF. The whole variable domain, remainder taken from reference TRBV5-4 and TRBJ2-6, is ETGVTQSPTHLIKTRGQQVTLRCSSQSGHNTVSWYQQALGQGPQFIFQYYREEENGRGNFPPRFSGLQFPNYSSELNVNALELDDSALYLCASSSGGLGNSGANVLTFGAGSRLTVL.

J is TRBJ1-1 and V is TRBV11-2; D gene uncertain. This CDR3 has 14 residues. CDR1 SGHAT and CDR2 FQNNGV come from the germline V gene. Trimming cost V 0 bases and J 5 bases, with 10 bases left between them. The CDR3 sequence: CASSLEGKWTEAFF. The CDR3 DNA reads TGTGCCAGCAGCTTAGAGGGCAAATGGACTGAAGCTTTCTTT.

The rearrangement joins TRBV4-2 to TRBJ2-2, with 8 bases that match TRBD1. There are 17 residues in the CDR3. The trim removed 3 bases at V and 6 bases at J, leaving 12 bases unmatched. CDR1 LGHNA and CDR2 YNFKEQ come from the germline V gene. CDR3 DNA sequence: TGTGCCAGCAGCCAGGATTTGACAGGGGAGGATCCCGGGGAGCTGTTTTTT. It specifies CASSQDLTGEDPGELFF.

The CDR3 here is CACDGTSGSYEQYF. The CDR3 coding sequence is TGTGCCTGTGACGGGACTAGCGGGTCCTACGAGCAGTACTTC. The V and J genes are TRBV30 and TRBJ2-7, with 12 bases lining up with TRBD2. The trim removed 6 bases at V and 1 base at J, leaving 4 bases unmatched. There are 14 residues in the CDR3. Germline CDR1 reads GTSNPN; CDR2 reads SVGIG (reference sequence).

The rearrangement joins TRBV19 to TRBJ2-6; a possible D gene is TRBD1 (5 bases). Germline CDR1 and CDR2: LNHDA and SQIVND (reference sequence). V lost 7 bases and J 9 bases, leaving 16 bases between the germline ends. The CDR3 consists of 14 residues. The CDR3: CASTPGRAGNVLTF. In nucleotides, the CDR3 is TGTGCCAGTACCCCGGGCAGGGCAGGCAACGTCCTGACTTTC.

The chain joins TRBV11-2 to TRBJ2-1; D unclear. The length of the CDR3 is 12 residues. CDR1 SGHAT and CDR2 FQNNGV come from the germline V gene. Between the trimmed V and J ends, which lost 1 base and 9 bases, there was a span of 7 bases. CDR3 loop: CASSLGWAEQFF. The CDR3, as DNA: TGTGCCAGCAGCTTAGGATGGGCTGAGCAGTTCTTC.

The chain couples TRBV18 to TRBJ1-5; D gene uncertain. CDR1 is KGHSH and CDR2 is LQKENI in the germline V gene. The ends were cut back, 6 bases at V and 0 bases at J, with 18 bases in the middle. The CDR3 covers 17 residues. The CDR3 reads CASSSIPPGYSNQPQHF. CDR3 sequence (DNA): TGTGCCAGCTCTTCCATCCCACCGGGTTATAGCAATCAGCCCCAGCATTTT.

The J gene is TRBJ1-5, the V gene TRBV27; D is possibly TRBD1 (5 bases). This CDR3 is built from 16 residues. The germline CDR1 and CDR2 sequences are MNHEY and SMNVEV (reference sequence). V lost 2 bases to trimming and J lost 3 bases, with 14 bases between them. The CDR3 DNA follows: TGTGCCAGCAGTTTAAACCATGGGGGGACCAATCAGCCCCAGCATTTT. It encodes CASSLNHGGTNQPQHF.

The chain is built from TRBV6-1 and TRBJ1-2; 9 nucleotides align to TRBD1. With V trimmed by 0 bases and J by 10 bases, 12 bases remained unmatched. Per the germline V gene, CDR1 is MNHNS and CDR2 is SASEGT. This CDR3 spans 16 amino acids. The CDR3 sequence: CASSEAVTGGYGDYTF. The CDR3 DNA sequence: TGTGCCAGCAGTGAAGCGGTCACAGGGGGCTATGGTGACTACACCTTC.

This chain connects TRBV5-4 to TRBJ2-2; D is unresolved. Trimming removed 3 bases at V and 2 bases at J, with 2 bases between. CDR1 and CDR2 from the germline V gene are SGHNT and YYREEE (reference sequence). The CDR3 is made up of 12 amino acids. The CDR3 here is CASSSNTGELFF. The CDR3 DNA sequence: TGTGCCAGCAGCTCTAACACCGGGGAGCTGTTTTTT.

J is TRBJ2-2 and V is TRBV2; 9 bases are shared with TRBD2. This CDR3 spans 16 amino acids. Germline CDR1 and CDR2: SNHLY and FYNNEI. The junction had 5 bases not matched to a gene; V was cut back by 2 bases and J by 4 bases. CDR3 protein: CASSEWLAGSTGELFF. CDR3 nucleotide sequence: TGTGCCAGCAGTGAATGGCTAGCGGGATCCACCGGGGAGCTGTTTTTT.

The chain uses TRBV6-5 and TRBJ2-7; TRBD2 might be the D (6 bases). The germline CDR1 and CDR2 sequences are MNHEY and SVGAGI. V shed 5 bases and J shed 9 bases, with 14 bases lying between them. The CDR3 spans 12 residues. The CDR3: CASSKSGTGQYF. In DNA, the CDR3 is TGTGCCAGCAGTAAATCAGGGACTGGGCAGTACTTC.

The rearrangement joins TRBV6-1 to TRBJ2-5; D is uncertain. Germline-derived CDR1 and CDR2 are MNHNS and SASEGT. V dropped 1 base and J dropped 4 bases, with 4 bases sitting between them. The CDR3 consists of 12 residues. The CDR3 DNA reads TGTGCCAGCAGTGAAGTCAGAGAGACCCAGTACTTC. As protein: CASSEVRETQYF.

Points on this clone: One junction end does not reproduce the germline sequence, and a read error may be involved. The chain couples TRBV7-9 to TRBJ2-7; TRBD2 matches 11 bases. CDR1 is SEHNR, CDR2 FQNEAQ, per germline (reference sequence). The CDR3 covers 16 residues. DNA of the CDR3: TGTTCCAGCAGCGCTACTAGCGGGAGCTTCCACTACGAGCAGTACTTC. Amino acids: CSSSATSGSFHYEQYF.

This clone was counted a single time. The J gene is TRBJ2-3, the V gene TRBV6-6; weak D call: TRBD2 (5 bases). This CDR3 comprises 15 residues. The ends were cut back, 5 bases at V and 4 bases at J, with 16 bases in the middle. CDR1 and CDR2 (germline): MNHNY, SVGAGI (reference sequence). For the CDR3, the DNA is TGTGCCAGCAGTCGCGGGCGTCCGCTCCCAGATACGCAGTATTTT. It translates to CASSRGRPLPDTQYF.

This rearrangement joins TRBV7-2 to TRBJ1-6; no reliable D call. The CDR3 sequence is 15 residues long. V lost 4 bases to trimming and J lost 2 bases, with 9 bases between them. Germline V gene sequence: CDR1 SGHTA, CDR2 FQGNSA. The CDR3 loop is CASSSPQAYNSPLHF. The CDR3 coding sequence is TGTGCCAGCAGCTCCCCTCAGGCCTATAATTCACCCCTCCACTTT. Drawing the rest from reference TRBV7-2 and TRBJ1-6, the complete variable domain is GAGVSQSPSNKVTEKGKDVELRCDPISGHTALYWYRQSLGQGLEFLIYFQGNSAPDKSGLPSDRFSAERTGGSVSTLTIQRTQQEDSAVYLCASSSPQAYNSPLHFGNGTRLTVT.

V and J are TRBV5-4 and TRBJ2-5, with 8 nucleotides matching TRBD2. The V and J ends lost 0 bases and 4 bases, in that order; junction bases with no gene match: 2. This CDR3 is 14 amino acids long. The germline V gene has CDR1 SGHNT and CDR2 YYREEE (reference sequence). CDR3: CASSLDRGGETQYF. The CDR3 DNA reads TGTGCCAGCAGCTTGGATCGGGGGGGAGAGACCCAGTACTTC.

The rearrangement links TRBV18 to TRBJ2-3; perhaps TRBD1 as D (6 bases). V was pared by 1 base and J by 3 bases, with 17 bases between. CDR1 is KGHSH and CDR2 is LQKENI in the germline V gene. The CDR3 has 17 amino acids. CDR3 nucleotide sequence: TGTGCCAGCTCACCACGGGCTGCAGGGGCCGGGACAGATACGCAGTATTTT. Translation gives CASSPRAAGAGTDTQYF.

To note about this clone: Compared with germline, one end of the junction differs, possibly owing to a read error. Other DNA sequences in this sample translate to the same CDR3. V and J are TRBV30 and TRBJ1-2; D gene ambiguous. The CDR3 covers 11 residues. Germline loops: CDR1 GTSNPN, CDR2 SVGIG (reference sequence). CDR3 sequence (DNA): TGCGCCTGGGGAGCTAACTATGGCTACACCTTC. Translated: CAWGANYGYTF.

The chain uses TRBV7-9 and TRBJ2-3; no clear D. Germline-derived CDR1 and CDR2 are SEHNR and FQNEAQ (reference sequence). The CDR3 is 14 amino acids. The V end lost 4 bases, the J end lost 3 bases, and 11 bases lay between the germline ends. CDR3 coding DNA: TGTGCCAGCAGCTCACTATGGGTTACAGATACGCAGTATTTT. Residues: CASSSLWVTDTQYF.

This sequence joins TRBV6-5 and TRBJ2-7, with D perhaps TRBD2 (5 bases). This CDR3 spans 14 amino acids. Trimming removed 0 bases from V and 4 bases from J, with 10 bases in between. The germline V gene has CDR1 MNHEY and CDR2 SVGAGI. CDR3 loop: CASSYSLAWYEQYF. The CDR3 DNA sequence: TGTGCCAGCAGTTACTCGCTAGCTTGGTACGAGCAGTACTTC.

The chain has TRBV28 and TRBJ1-2; 11 nucleotides agree with TRBD1. V was clipped by 2 bases and J by 9 bases; unmatched bases: 14. This CDR3 is 17 amino acids long. Germline V gene lookup returns CDR1 MDHEN and CDR2 SYDVKM. In nucleotides, the CDR3 is TGTGCCAGCAGTTTAGAGTCCAGGACAGGGGGCAGCGAGAGCTACACCTTC. Translated, it gives CASSLESRTGGSESYTF.

The chain combines TRBV9 with TRBJ2-7; 7 positions match TRBD2. Germline-derived CDR1 and CDR2 are SGDLS and YYNGEE. With V trimmed by 6 bases and J by 4 bases, 7 bases remained unmatched. There are 13 residues in the CDR3. CDR3 protein: CASTRGEGYEQYF. CDR3 nucleotides: TGTGCCAGCACCCGGGGGGAGGGTTACGAGCAGTACTTC.

This clone appeared a few times. The chain uses TRBV5-6 and TRBJ2-3, with D hard to call. V lost 3 bases and J lost 2, with 4 bases in between. The CDR3 consists of 12 residues. Germline values: CDR1 SGHDT, CDR2 YYEEEE. The CDR3 is CASSSLTDTQYF. DNA of the CDR3: TGTGCCAGCAGCTCCCTCACAGATACGCAGTATTTT.

This chain links TRBV27 with TRBJ2-5, with 11 nucleotides matching TRBD2. The J call is doubtful: the DNA matches TRBJ2-7 better. The CDR3 covers 14 residues. Germline-derived CDR1 and CDR2 are MNHEY and SMNVEV (reference sequence). The CDR3 nucleotides read TGTGCCAGCAGTTCTAGCGGGAGGTCCTACGAGCAGTACTTC. Translating gives CASSSSGRSYEQYF.

This rearrangement joins TRBV28 to TRBJ2-1; maybe TRBD2 (6 bases). Trimming took off 9 bases at V and 9 bases at J, with 12 bases between the two ends. Germline V gene lookup returns CDR1 MDHEN and CDR2 SYDVKM. This CDR3 region has 11 residues. For the CDR3, the DNA is TGTGCCAGTAGCGGTTTGGGTGAGCAGTTCTTC. This sequence encodes CASSGLGEQFF.

V and J are TRBV28 and TRBJ2-3; 13 positions agree with TRBD2. The CDR3 totals 19 residues. Germline V lookup: CDR1 MDHEN, CDR2 SYDVKM. V gave up 2 bases and J gave up 2 bases; unmatched junction bases: 10. This chain's CDR3 is CASSLRLAGGLDSTDTQYF. The CDR3 nucleotides are TGTGCCAGCAGTTTACGACTAGCGGGGGGCCTAGACTCCACAGATACGCAGTATTTT. Looking up the rest from reference TRBV28 and TRBJ2-3 gives the full variable domain: DVKVTQSSRYLVKRTGEKVFLECVQDMDHENMFWYRQDPGLGLRLIYFSYDVKMKEKGDIPEGYSVSREKKERFSLILESASTNQTSMYLCASSLRLAGGLDSTDTQYFGPGTRLTVL.

The chain is built from TRBV11-2 and TRBJ1-1; the D gene is possibly TRBD1 (5 bases). V was shortened by 5 bases and J by 1 base, with 14 bases between the two germline ends. CDR1 is SGHAT, CDR2 FQNNGV, per germline. The CDR3 is 15 residues long. In nucleotides, the CDR3 is TGTGCCAGCAGCCGAAGCTCCGACAGGAACACTGAAGCTTTCTTT. Translating it yields CASSRSSDRNTEAFF.

This chain connects TRBV4-1 to TRBJ1-6; D gene uncertain. Per the germline V gene, CDR1 is MGHRA and CDR2 is YSYEKL. There are 19 residues in the CDR3. The V and J ends lost 0 bases and 0 bases respectively, with 15 bases between them. CDR3 coding DNA: TGCGCCAGCAGCCAAGAGGGAGACGGCAGGATCTCCTATAATTCACCCCTCCACTTT. Encoded protein: CASSQEGDGRISYNSPLHF.

The chain links TRBV7-9 to TRBJ2-5; the D gene is possibly TRBD1 (6 bases). The V gene lost 4 bases and the J gene lost 9 bases, with 15 bases spanning the gap. CDR1 and CDR2 (germline): SEHNR, FQNEAQ (reference sequence). There are 13 residues in the CDR3. CDR3 nucleotides: TGTGCCAGCAGCTCAGGGGATGAGGAGGCCCAGTACTTC. This codes for CASSSGDEEAQYF.